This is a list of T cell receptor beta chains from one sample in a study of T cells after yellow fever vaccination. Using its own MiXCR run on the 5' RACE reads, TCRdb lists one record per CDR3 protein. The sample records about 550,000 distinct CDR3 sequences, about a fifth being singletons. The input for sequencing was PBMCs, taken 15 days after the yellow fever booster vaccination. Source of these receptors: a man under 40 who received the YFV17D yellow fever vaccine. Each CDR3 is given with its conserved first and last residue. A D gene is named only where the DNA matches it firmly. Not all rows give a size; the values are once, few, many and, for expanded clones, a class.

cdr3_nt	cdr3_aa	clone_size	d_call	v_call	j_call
TGTGCCAGCACAGGGGGCCATCGGAGCTACGAGCAGTACTTC	CASTGGHRSYEQYF	.	TRBD1	TRBV2	TRBJ2-7
TGTGCCAGCAGTTTCGGGAGGGCCCGGGGAAATGAGCAGTTCTTC	CASSFGRARGNEQFF	many	TRBD2	TRBV12-3/TRBV12-4	TRBJ2-1
TGTGCCAGCAGCTTGGCCCAGGGTGTAGGGGAGCTGTTTTTT	CASSLAQGVGELFF	few	.	TRBV5-4	TRBJ2-2
TGCGCCAGCAGTGAGATGGACACATATAATTCACCCCTCCACTTT	CASSEMDTYNSPLHF	few	.	TRBV10-2	TRBJ1-6
TGTGCCAGCAGTTTTGGCGAGCGCTCCTACGAGCAGTACTTC	CASSFGERSYEQYF	.	.	TRBV12-3/TRBV12-4	TRBJ2-7
TGTGCCAGCAGTTACCCGCGGGGAACCTACGAGCAGTACTTC	CASSYPRGTYEQYF	few	.	TRBV6-2/TRBV6-3	TRBJ2-7
TGTGCCAGCAGCCCCTTTGACGGAGAGACCCAGTACTTC	CASSPFDGETQYF	few	.	TRBV3-1	TRBJ2-5
TGCGCCAGCAGTCCACAAGTCGGCACTGAAGCTTTCTTT	CASSPQVGTEAFF	.	.	TRBV5-1	TRBJ1-1
TGTGCCAGCTCAGCAGGACTAGCTCTTCCTACAGATACGCAGTATTTT	CASSAGLALPTDTQYF	.	TRBD2	TRBV18	TRBJ2-3
TGTGCCTGGGGGCTGGAAAGGTACGAGCAGTACTTC	CAWGLERYEQYF	few	.	TRBV30	TRBJ2-7
TGTGCCACCCCGGGCCAGGGATCGGAGGGCACCGGGGAGCTGTTTTTT	CATPGQGSEGTGELFF	few	.	TRBV18	TRBJ2-2
TGTGCCAGCTCACTACTCAGCGGGACAGGGGCCCCGGAACGGGAAAAACTGTTTTTT	CASSLLSGTGAPEREKLFF	.	TRBD1	TRBV18	TRBJ1-4
TGCGCCAGCAGCTTGGATGGTAACAATCAGCCCCAGCATTTT	CASSLDGNNQPQHF	few	.	TRBV5-1	TRBJ1-5
TGTGCCAGCAGCTCCCCGACTACTCCCTCTTCCTACAATGAGCAGTTCTTC	CASSSPTTPSSYNEQFF	.	.	TRBV7-6	TRBJ2-1
TGTGCCAGCAGCTTATCCCGGATAAACAACTATGGCTACACCTTC	CASSLSRINNYGYTF	.	.	TRBV11-2	TRBJ1-2
TGTGCCAGCAGTTCCGGGACGGTACGCGAGGAGCAGTTCTTC	CASSSGTVREEQFF	few	.	TRBV12-3/TRBV12-4	TRBJ2-1
TGTGCCAGCAGCTTAGGGACAGTACAGTTCTCCTACGAGCAGTACTTC	CASSLGTVQFSYEQYF	.	.	TRBV7-2	TRBJ2-7
TGCAGTGCTAGTGTACTAGCGGGAGGAGAGACCCAGTACTTC	CSASVLAGGETQYF	.	TRBD2	TRBV20-1	TRBJ2-5
TGTGCCAGCAGCTCGCCGGGACTAGGTGTGGGCATTCAGTACTTC	CASSSPGLGVGIQYF	few	TRBD2	TRBV11-2	TRBJ2-4
TGTGCCAGCGCTAAAAGAACTAGCGGACCTAGCACAGATACGCAGTATTTT	CASAKRTSGPSTDTQYF	few	TRBD2	TRBV7-2	TRBJ2-3
TGTGCCAGCAGCTTACGAGGGGGCTCGGCGGGCTTCTATGGCTACACCTTC	CASSLRGGSAGFYGYTF	.	TRBD1	TRBV7-8	TRBJ1-2
TGTGCCAGCAGCAGTTATGCGACCCAGTACTTC	CASSSYATQYF	.	.	TRBV5-5	TRBJ2-5
TGTGCCAGCAGCTTAGTTGGTAGGCTAGCGGGACGGTTCAACGAGCAGTACTTC	CASSLVGRLAGRFNEQYF	few	TRBD2	TRBV11-2	TRBJ2-7
TGTGCCAGCAGGGCGGCGGACAGTTCCTACGAGCAGTACTTC	CASRAADSSYEQYF	few	.	TRBV25-1	TRBJ2-7
TGTGCCAGCAGAGAAAGGTTAGCCGGGGAGCTGTTTTTT	CASRERLAGELFF	.	.	TRBV6-1	TRBJ2-2
TGTGCCAGCAGCTCAAGTAGGGGGAGCTCCTACAATGAGCAGTTCTTC	CASSSSRGSSYNEQFF	.	.	TRBV7-9	TRBJ2-1
TGTGCCAGCAGCTTATTAGGGACAGGATCCTCCTACGAGCAGTACTTC	CASSLLGTGSSYEQYF	.	TRBD1	TRBV7-6	TRBJ2-7
TGCGCCAGCAGCCAAGATAGCCCCTCCGGGGCTAGCGGGAGTGGGAATGAGCAGTTCTTC	CASSQDSPSGASGSGNEQFF	.	TRBD2	TRBV4-1	TRBJ2-1
TGTGCCATAAAGGAGGTTGGCAATGAGCAGTTCTTC	CAIKEVGNEQFF	.	.	TRBV10-3	TRBJ2-1
TGCAGTGCTAGAGCGGTCAACTCCTACGAGCAGTACTTC	CSARAVNSYEQYF	.	.	TRBV20-1	TRBJ2-7
TGTGCCAGCAGCTTGGAGAGGTTGGTGGGGACCCAGTACTTC	CASSLERLVGTQYF	.	.	TRBV5-6	TRBJ2-5
TGCGCCAGCACCTCTGGACGTCGTGACATTCAGTACTTC	CASTSGRRDIQYF	few	.	TRBV5-1	TRBJ2-4
TGTGCCAGCAGCCGCCGGACTAGCGTCGATGAGCAGTTCTTC	CASSRRTSVDEQFF	few	TRBD2	TRBV6-1	TRBJ2-1
TGTGCCATCAGGGGGACTAGCGGTGGCACAGATACGCAGTATTTT	CAIRGTSGGTDTQYF	few	TRBD2	TRBV10-3	TRBJ2-3
TGTGCCAGCGGGTATAGCGGGAGGACAGATACGCAGTATTTT	CASGYSGRTDTQYF	many	TRBD2	TRBV12-3/TRBV12-4	TRBJ2-3
TGCAGCGCTGGGAACACCGGGGAGCTGTTTTTT	CSAGNTGELFF	once	.	TRBV29-1	TRBJ2-2
TGTGCCTCGGGGGCTAGCGGGGGGAATGAGCAGTTCTTC	CASGASGGNEQFF	.	TRBD2	TRBV7-9	TRBJ2-1
TGCGCCAGCGGACGACTAGCGGGGCCCAATGAGCAGTTCTTC	CASGRLAGPNEQFF	.	TRBD2	TRBV5-1	TRBJ2-1
TGTGCCAGCAGCTTATTCTCCAGGGTTTCCTACGAGCAGTACTTC	CASSLFSRVSYEQYF	few	.	TRBV7-9	TRBJ2-7
TGTGCCAGCAGCTGGGCCCCAATTACAGATACGCAGTATTTT	CASSWAPITDTQYF	.	.	TRBV7-8	TRBJ2-3
TGCGCCAGCAGCCAGCCGGGACTAGCGGGAGGTGGAGCGTTGACCGGGGAGCTGTTTTTT	CASSQPGLAGGGALTGELFF	few	TRBD2	TRBV4-3	TRBJ2-2
TGCAGTGCTAGATCCGCCTCGGCCGGGACTAGCCTCTACAATGAGCAGTTCTTC	CSARSASAGTSLYNEQFF	few	TRBD2	TRBV20-1	TRBJ2-1
TGCAGTGCTCAGGGCTCAGGAAACACCATATATTTT	CSAQGSGNTIYF	.	.	TRBV20-1	TRBJ1-3
TGTGCCAGCAGCTTAGGAGCGACAGCCGCCGGGTACGAGCAGTACTTC	CASSLGATAAGYEQYF	few	.	TRBV7-2	TRBJ2-7
TGTGCCAGCAGCGCTCTAGCGGGAGGGAACACCGGGGAGCTGTTTTTT	CASSALAGGNTGELFF	.	TRBD2	TRBV9	TRBJ2-2
TGTGCCAGCAAAGTTTCGGGCAGGGACACTGAAGCTTTCTTT	CASKVSGRDTEAFF	.	.	TRBV3-1	TRBJ1-1
TGTGCCAGCAGCGCCAGTGGTGGACAGGGAGTTTACGAGCAGTACTTC	CASSASGGQGVYEQYF	few	TRBD1	TRBV9	TRBJ2-7
TGCAGCGTTGAGCCCTTGATTAGCGGGATCTACAATGAGCAGTTCTTC	CSVEPLISGIYNEQFF	.	TRBD2	TRBV29-1	TRBJ2-1